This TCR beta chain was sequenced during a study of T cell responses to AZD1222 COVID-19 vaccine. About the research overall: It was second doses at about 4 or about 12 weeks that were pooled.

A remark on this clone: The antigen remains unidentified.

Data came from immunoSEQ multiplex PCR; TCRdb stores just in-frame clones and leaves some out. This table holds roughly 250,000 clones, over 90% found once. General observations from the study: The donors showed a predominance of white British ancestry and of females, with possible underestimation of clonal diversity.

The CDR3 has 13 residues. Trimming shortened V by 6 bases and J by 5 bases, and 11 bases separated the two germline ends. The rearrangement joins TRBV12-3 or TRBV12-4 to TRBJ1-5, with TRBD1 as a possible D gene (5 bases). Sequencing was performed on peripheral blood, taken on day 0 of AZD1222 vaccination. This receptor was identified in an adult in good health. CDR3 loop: CASRDSFDQPQHF. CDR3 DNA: TGTGCCAGCAGAGACAGTTTCGATCAGCCCCAGCATTTT.